The present T cell receptor beta chain was sequenced within a study of blood T cell repertoires in COVID-19. In the study overall: Both acute and convalescent COVID-19 samples were obtained from the United States, Italy and Spain. PBMCs, B-cell-depleted T cells, or T cells were the source of the cDNA or gDNA that made up the material.

CDR1 and CDR2 from the germline V gene are SGHTA and FQGTGA. V lost 4 bases and J lost 6; bases outside the gene matches: 8. The CDR3 length is 16 residues. In the source study's methods: Amplification of reference gene primers was used by the study to estimate nucleated cell counts. Here immunoSEQ multiplex PCR was the method, and the copy in TCRdb shows in-frame clones only, minus some. That table gives V, J and clone size, and the DNA gave D and trimming. The sample has some 70,000 clones; around four fifths are singletons. This receptor was taken from a woman aged 60-75 years with acute or convalescent COVID-19. This sequence joins TRBV7-3 and TRBJ2-1; TRBD2 matches 11 bases. The sequenced sample was peripheral blood. CDR3 bases: TGTGCCAGCAGCTCCCGTGATAGCGGGAGGGCCAATGAGCAGTTCTTC. Translation: CASSSRDSGRANEQFF.